The 19 T cell receptor beta chains below come from one sample, sequenced in a study of CD8 T cells in ankylosing spondylitis. General study results and limits: It appeared that ankylosing spondylitis blood was characterized by a TCR beta motif of fewer than 10 highly homologous variants.

TCRdb re-called the 5' RACE reads through MiXCR, storing one row per CDR3 protein. Here the sample spans 750,000 to 850,000 distinct CDR3 sequences, about an eighth being singletons. Their recognized antigens are unknown. Sequencing was carried out using blood, either unsorted or a sorted T cell fraction (not recorded which). These receptors all come from a male donor with ankylosing spondylitis.

The V and J genes are TRBV20-1 and TRBJ2-7; D may be TRBD1 or TRBD2 (5 bases each). The length of the CDR3 is 13 residues. Per germline, CDR1 DFQATT and CDR2 SNEGSKA (reference sequence). Trimming took off 3 bases at V and 6 bases at J, with 15 bases between the two ends. The CDR3 loop reads CSASRDGRGEQYF. CDR3 DNA sequence: TGCAGTGCTAGCAGGGACGGTCGGGGCGAGCAGTACTTC.

The sample holds a few counts of this clonotype. V and J are TRBV20-1 and TRBJ2-3; 8 bases map to TRBD2. J gave up 7 bases and V 6 bases, and 12 bases lay outside the gene matches. The CDR3 runs to 14 residues. CDR1 and CDR2 from the germline V gene are DFQATT and SNEGSKA (reference sequence). CDR3 residues: CSAPGGALGNTQYF. For the CDR3, the DNA is TGCAGTGCCCCGGGGGGGGCTTTAGGGAATACGCAGTATTTT.

The V and J genes are TRBV20-1 and TRBJ2-1; 9 nucleotides line up with TRBD1. The CDR3 is 17 residues long. The trim removed 5 bases at V and 0 bases at J, leaving 11 bases unmatched. Germline V gene data show CDR1 as DFQATT and CDR2 as SNEGSKA (reference sequence). CDR3 sequence: CSAQKDRGGGSYNEQFF. The DNA for the CDR3 is TGCAGTGCTCAAAAGGACAGGGGAGGGGGCTCCTACAATGAGCAGTTCTTC.

This clonotype came up many times. The chain couples TRBV20-1 to TRBJ2-1; possible D gene TRBD2, 6 bases. The V and J ends lost 5 bases and 9 bases respectively, with 17 bases between them. This CDR3 contains 13 residues. Germline V gives CDR1 DFQATT, CDR2 SNEGSKA (reference sequence). The CDR3 DNA is TGCAGTGCTTCAGACCTGGGGGGTGTTGAGCAGTTCTTC. It translates to CSASDLGGVEQFF.

This clonotype was detected only a few times. This chain uses TRBV4-3 with TRBJ2-2, with D tentatively TRBD1 (5 bases). The CDR3 covers 17 residues. The V end lost 0 bases, the J end lost 4 bases, and 15 bases lay between the germline ends. Germline V gene lookup returns CDR1 LGHNA and CDR2 YSLEER. The CDR3 nucleotides are TGCGCCAGCAGCCAAGATAGGACACGTCGAGGCACCGGGGAGCTGTTTTTT. Translation: CASSQDRTRRGTGELFF.

This clonotype was detected a few times. The rearrangement uses TRBV7-2 and TRBJ2-7, with a tentative D call TRBD2 (7 bases). The germline gives CDR1 SGHTA, CDR2 FQGNSA. V was trimmed by 2 bases and J by 0 bases, leaving 11 bases between them. The length of the CDR3 is 15 residues. The DNA for the CDR3 is TGTGCCAGCAGCTTAAACGGGGGGCCCTCCTACGAGCAGTACTTC. Amino acid sequence: CASSLNGGPSYEQYF.

This clonotype was counted ten times or more. The chain recombines TRBV28 with TRBJ1-4; TRBD1 is a possible D gene (5 bases). Germline V gene lookup returns CDR1 MDHEN and CDR2 SYDVKM. The length of the CDR3 is 13 residues. V lost 6 bases, J lost 8 bases, and 13 bases lay in between. CDR3 nucleotides: TGTGCCAGCAGGGATCCGGGACGGGAAAAACTGTTTTTT. It is translated as CASRDPGREKLFF.

This clonotype was recorded many times. The J gene is TRBJ1-5, the V gene TRBV6-1, with a tentative D call TRBD1 (5 bases). Deletions cut 8 bases from V and 7 bases from J, with 15 bases between. CDR1 is MNHNS, CDR2 SASEGT, per germline. The CDR3 loop spans 13 amino acids. This chain's CDR3 is CASAGTYGQPQHF. CDR3 DNA sequence: TGTGCCAGCGCGGGGACCTATGGACAGCCCCAGCATTTT.

The chain links TRBV6-5 to TRBJ1-3; TRBD1 matches 7 bases. The junction had 5 bases not matched to a gene; V was cut back by 4 bases and J by 5 bases. CDR1 and CDR2 from the germline V gene are MNHEY and SVGAGI. This CDR3 spans 14 amino acids. CDR3 DNA: TGTGCCAGCAGTTCACGGACAGGCCGAAACACCATATATTTT. Its protein is CASSSRTGRNTIYF.

J is TRBJ2-7 and V is TRBV5-1; D gene ambiguous. Trimming took off 4 bases at V and 0 bases at J, with 8 bases between the two ends. The CDR3 covers 13 residues. Per the germline V gene, CDR1 is SGHRS and CDR2 is YFSETQ. This CDR3 reads CASSGESSYEQYF. The CDR3 DNA follows: TGCGCCAGCAGCGGCGAGAGCTCCTACGAGCAGTACTTC.

This chain joins TRBV27 and TRBJ2-7; 8 nucleotides align to TRBD1. The junction had 4 bases not matched to a gene; V was cut back by 6 bases and J by 3 bases. Germline V lookup: CDR1 MNHEY, CDR2 SMNVEV (reference sequence). The CDR3 is 13 amino acids. The CDR3 protein is CASRTGDGYEQYF. The DNA for the CDR3 is TGTGCCAGCAGGACAGGGGACGGCTACGAGCAGTACTTC.

The J gene is TRBJ2-2, the V gene TRBV7-6; D gene ambiguous. In germline, CDR1 is SGHVS, CDR2 FNYEAQ. Trimming took 0 bases from V and 0 from J, leaving 14 bases between them. This CDR3 region has 18 residues. The CDR3: CASSLALRTRANTGELFF. As DNA, the CDR3 is TGTGCCAGCAGCTTAGCCCTCCGGACCCGCGCGAACACCGGGGAGCTGTTTTTT.

This clonotype occurred a few times. CDR3 DNA: TGTGCCAGCAGCTCCCTTGTGGGATCCTACAATGAGCAGTTCTTC. This encodes CASSSLVGSYNEQFF. The chain is built from TRBV7-9 and TRBJ2-1; D call uncertain. The CDR3 consists of 15 residues. Trimming cost V 4 bases and J 1 base, with 11 bases left between them. Germline values: CDR1 SEHNR, CDR2 FQNEAQ (reference sequence).

This clonotype was observed a handful of times. The rearrangement uses TRBV20-1 and TRBJ2-5, with 9 bases fitting TRBD2. Germline V gene data show CDR1 as DFQATT and CDR2 as SNEGSKA (reference sequence). The CDR3 totals 15 residues. With 3 bases clipped from V and 2 bases from J, the junction kept 7 bases outside the gene matches. This CDR3 is CSARGTSLLQETQYF. The CDR3, as DNA: TGCAGTGCTAGGGGGACTAGCCTACTACAAGAGACCCAGTACTTC.

The chain combines TRBV28 with TRBJ1-4; D is unclear. The CDR3 has 14 amino acids. The germline CDR1 and CDR2 sequences are MDHEN and SYDVKM. Trimming pared 5 bases from V and 7 bases from J, leaving 14 bases between. The CDR3: CASSGGFVREKLFF. The CDR3 bases are TGTGCCAGCAGTGGAGGGTTCGTTCGTGAAAAACTGTTTTTT. Supplemented by reference TRBV28 and TRBJ1-4, the full variable domain reads DVKVTQSSRYLVKRTGEKVFLECVQDMDHENMFWYRQDPGLGLRLIYFSYDVKMKEKGDIPEGYSVSREKKERFSLILESASTNQTSMYLCASSGGFVREKLFFGSGTQLSVL.

This clonotype has only a few counts. V gene TRBV3-1 combines with J gene TRBJ1-5; no clear D gene. Germline V lookup: CDR1 LGHDT, CDR2 YNNKEL (reference sequence). This CDR3 spans 14 amino acids. Trimming cost V 0 bases and J 1 base, with 4 bases left between them. CDR3 sequence: CASSQDISNQPQHF. CDR3 sequence (DNA): TGTGCCAGCAGCCAAGATATCAGCAATCAGCCCCAGCATTTT.

This chain joins TRBV7-2 and TRBJ1-1, with TRBD1 matching over 8 bases. With V trimmed by 5 bases and J by 7 bases, 6 bases remained unmatched. From germline, CDR1 is SGHTA and CDR2 FQGNSA. The CDR3 has 13 residues. DNA for the CDR3: TGTGCCAGCAGCCCCCGGACAGGGCTTGAAGCTTTCTTT. This codes for CASSPRTGLEAFF.

This chain connects TRBV4-3 to TRBJ2-3; 14 bases are shared with TRBD2. The V segment lost 0 bases and the J segment 3 bases; nucleotides outside the gene matches: 2. The CDR3 has 17 residues. Looked up from germline, CDR1 is LGHNA and CDR2 is YSLEER. This chain's CDR3 is CASSQEGTSGRTDTQYF. CDR3 sequence (DNA): TGCGCCAGCAGCCAAGAGGGGACTAGCGGGAGAACAGATACGCAGTATTTT.

This clonotype was seen only a few times. The chain carries TRBV20-1 and TRBJ1-2; D unclear. V lost 2 bases, J lost 7 bases, and 14 bases lay in between. CDR3 length: 13 amino acids. CDR1 DFQATT and CDR2 SNEGSKA come from the germline V gene (reference sequence). CDR3 region: CSARKKSRGGYTF. The CDR3 bases are TGCAGTGCTAGAAAAAAGAGTCGAGGTGGCTACACCTTC.